One and the same sample provided the 30 T cell receptor beta chains below, sequenced in a study of blood T cells in healthy people across ages. The authors ran a second PCR of 7 to 11 cycles using a sample-barcoded 5' primer and a J-beta primer mix. TCRdb passed the 5' RACE reads through MiXCR, listing each CDR3 protein once. Of fewer than 600,000 distinct CDR3 sequences listed, about 27% are singletons. In addition, the sample was reused for a study of T cells of mothers and their children.

Sequenced material: blood. These receptors came from a boy younger than 10 in good health.

The J gene is TRBJ1-5, the V gene TRBV5-5; D unresolved. Germline V lookup: CDR1 SGHKS, CDR2 YYEKEE (reference sequence). Trimming left V 1 base short and J 7 bases short, with 9 bases between. The CDR3 is 13 residues long. This CDR3 is CASSLLVGQPQHF. CDR3 bases: TGTGCCAGCAGCTTGTTAGTAGGCCAGCCCCAGCATTTT. The entire variable domain, with the rest obtained from reference TRBV5-5 and TRBJ1-5, is as follows: DAGVTQSPTHLIKTRGQQVTLRCSPISGHKSVSWYQQVLGQGPQFIFQYYEKEERGRGNFPDRFSARQFPNYSSELNVNALLLGDSALYLCASSLLVGQPQHFGDGTRLSIL.

Only a few counts were recorded for this clonotype. The rearrangement joins TRBV11-2 to TRBJ1-1; TRBD1 is a possible D gene (5 bases). The germline V gene encodes CDR1 SGHAT and CDR2 FQNNGV. V lost 1 base, J lost 3 bases, and 30 bases lay in between. This CDR3 is built from 21 residues. The CDR3 region has the DNA TGTGCCAGCAGCTTAGGGTCAGGGATGTTATCCCTGAGACCGTTGGACACTGAAGCTTTCTTT. Amino acids: CASSLGSGMLSLRPLDTEAFF.

The chain carries TRBV12-3 or TRBV12-4 and TRBJ2-7; D call uncertain. The CDR3 is 13 amino acids. Trimming removed 3 bases from V and 3 bases from J, with 9 bases in between. DNA for the CDR3: TGTGCCAGCAGTTTGTACGAGAACTACGAGCAGTACTTC. Translation gives CASSLYENYEQYF.

J is TRBJ2-5 and V is TRBV29-1, with unresolved D. The germline gives CDR1 SQVTM, CDR2 ANQGSEA. V was pared by 3 bases and J by 4 bases, with 9 bases between. This CDR3 has 12 amino acids. The CDR3: CSVDLGRETQYF. In DNA form, the CDR3 reads TGCAGCGTTGACCTGGGTCGAGAGACCCAGTACTTC.

This clonotype was detected only a few times. This chain uses TRBV12-3 or TRBV12-4 with TRBJ2-2, with D tentatively TRBD1 (6 bases). V was cut by 7 bases and J by 7 bases, with 19 bases left in between. The CDR3 loop spans 15 amino acids. The CDR3: CASTPHRDSDGELFF. CDR3 coding DNA: TGTGCCAGCACCCCACACAGGGATTCCGACGGGGAGCTGTTTTTT.

The sample holds a few counts of this clonotype. V usage is TRBV14 and J usage is TRBJ2-1, with D possibly TRBD2 on 6 matching bases. The CDR3 runs to 15 residues. Trimming pared 9 bases from V and 0 bases from J, leaving 15 bases between. Germline V CDR1 and CDR2: SGHDN, FVKESK. The DNA of the CDR3 is TGTGCCAGGAAAGCGGACTATCTCTCCTACAATGAGCAGTTCTTC. Translated: CARKADYLSYNEQFF.

This clonotype has more than one count but fewer than ten. This sequence joins TRBV5-6 and TRBJ2-1, with 7 bases fitting TRBD2. The CDR3 extends over 16 amino acids. The germline V gene encodes CDR1 SGHDT and CDR2 YYEEEE. V shed 4 bases, J shed 1 base, and the junction held 8 bases outside the gene matches. Here the CDR3 reads CASSAFGGRSYNEQFF. The CDR3, as DNA: TGTGCCAGCAGCGCCTTCGGGGGGAGGTCCTACAATGAGCAGTTCTTC.

This rearrangement joins TRBV20-1 to TRBJ2-3; tentative D call: TRBD1 (5 bases). The CDR3 sequence is 12 residues long. Trimming took 6 bases from V and 2 from J, leaving 9 bases between them. Germline CDR1 reads DFQATT; CDR2 reads SNEGSKA (reference sequence). CDR3 region: CSARENTDTQYF. DNA for the CDR3: TGCAGTGCCAGGGAAAACACAGATACGCAGTATTTT.

This chain links TRBV24-1 with TRBJ2-7, with D perhaps TRBD1 or TRBD2 (5 bases each). Germline-derived CDR1 and CDR2 are KGHDR and SFDVKD. CDR3 length: 16 amino acids. The V gene lost 1 base and the J gene lost 5 bases, with 17 bases spanning the gap. This CDR3 is CATSDLPGRGVDEQYF. In DNA form, the CDR3 reads TGTGCCACCAGTGATTTACCAGGGCGAGGGGTGGACGAGCAGTACTTC.

This clonotype was picked up a small number of times. V and J are TRBV7-9 and TRBJ1-5; possibly TRBD1 for D (5 bases). The CDR3 covers 14 residues. Germline V gives CDR1 SEHNR, CDR2 FQNEAQ (reference sequence). V shed 1 base and J shed 8 bases, with 12 bases lying between them. DNA of the CDR3: TGTGCCAGCAGCTTAGAAGGGGCGGCGGAGCCCCAGCATTTT. Residues: CASSLEGAAEPQHF.

The CDR3 here is CASRPTGGGSEKLFF. DNA for the CDR3: TGTGCCAGCAGGCCAACAGGGGGCGGAAGTGAAAAACTGTTTTTT. This chain links TRBV12-3 or TRBV12-4 with TRBJ1-4; TRBD1 agrees at 9 bases. The ends lost 6 bases at V and 7 bases at J; junction bases unmatched: 9. The CDR3 totals 15 residues.

The V call is TRBV3-1, the J call TRBJ2-7, with 14 bases aligning to TRBD2. The CDR3 spans 18 residues. Trimming at V came to 5 bases and at J to 7 bases, leaving 16 bases not matched to a gene. CDR1 and CDR2 (germline): LGHDT, YNNKEL (reference sequence). In DNA, the CDR3 is TGTGCCAGCAGCACCCTGGGGACTAGCGGGAGTAAGATCGGGGAGCAGTACTTC. It encodes CASSTLGTSGSKIGEQYF.

The chain recombines TRBV12-3 or TRBV12-4 with TRBJ1-2; unclear D gene. With 1 base removed from V and 4 bases from J, the gap between germline ends came to 19 bases. This CDR3 region has 17 residues. The CDR3: CASSLGQLSTQTYGYTF. CDR3 sequence (DNA): TGTGCCAGCAGTTTAGGGCAGTTATCCACCCAAACCTATGGCTACACCTTC.

V and J are TRBV3-1 and TRBJ2-5, with 9 bases fitting TRBD2. Germline V lookup: CDR1 LGHDT, CDR2 YNNKEL (reference sequence). There are 14 residues in the CDR3. Trimming removed 3 bases from V and 4 bases from J; junction bases left unmatched: 3. CDR3 in amino acids: CASSHTSGSETQYF. The CDR3 DNA follows: TGTGCCAGCAGCCATACTAGCGGGTCAGAGACCCAGTACTTC.

The gene calls are TRBV29-1 and TRBJ1-2, with 9 bases lining up with TRBD1. CDR3 length: 14 residues. Per germline, CDR1 SQVTM and CDR2 ANQGSEA. V was pared by 6 bases and J by 2 bases, with 7 bases of the junction left unmatched. CDR3 sequence (DNA): TGCAGCGTAGACCGGGACAGGGACAACTATGGCTACACCTTC. It specifies CSVDRDRDNYGYTF.

The chain has TRBV5-1 and TRBJ1-2; 7 nucleotides agree with TRBD1. Germline V CDR1 and CDR2: SGHRS, YFSETQ. V was clipped by 4 bases and J by 6 bases; unmatched bases: 3. The CDR3 length is 12 residues. CDR3 nucleotide sequence: TGCGCCAGCAGCGGACAGGAGAATGGCTACACCTTC. It specifies CASSGQENGYTF.

This clonotype has more than one count but fewer than ten. The chain joins TRBV7-6 to TRBJ2-5, with D unresolved. Per the germline V gene, CDR1 is SGHVS and CDR2 is FNYEAQ. The CDR3 length is 13 residues. Trimming shortened V by 5 bases and J by 8 bases, and 15 bases separated the two germline ends. CDR3 sequence reads: CASSQGNPDTQYF. DNA of the CDR3: TGTGCCAGCAGCCAAGGGAACCCAGATACCCAGTACTTC. Filled out from reference TRBV7-6 and TRBJ2-5, the complete variable domain reads GAGVSQSPRYKVTKRGQDVALRCDPISGHVSLYWYRQALGQGPEFLTYFNYEAQQDKSGLPNDRFSAERPEGSISTLTIQRTEQRDSAMYRCASSQGNPDTQYFGPGTRLLVL.

J is TRBJ2-3 and V is TRBV29-1, with 8 positions matching TRBD2. Germline lookup yields CDR1 SQVTM and CDR2 ANQGSEA. V shed 7 bases and J 0 bases; nucleotides not matched to a gene: 9. This CDR3 is 15 amino acids long. The CDR3 sequence: CSAELAGSSTDTQYF. Written as DNA, the CDR3 is TGCAGCGCCGAGCTAGCGGGCTCTAGCACAGATACGCAGTATTTT.

The chain joins TRBV29-1 to TRBJ2-1; 7 bases are shared with TRBD1. V shed 2 bases and J 9 bases; nucleotides not matched to a gene: 7. CDR1 and CDR2 from the germline V gene are SQVTM and ANQGSEA. The CDR3 extends over 13 amino acids. CDR3 sequence reads: CSVEPGGWGEQFF. In DNA, the CDR3 is TGCAGCGTTGAACCAGGGGGTTGGGGTGAGCAGTTCTTC.

This chain joins TRBV10-3 and TRBJ1-4; no clear D. V was trimmed by 11 bases and J by 0 bases, leaving 10 bases between them. CDR1 is ENHRY, CDR2 SYGVKD, per germline. The CDR3 is 13 residues long. The CDR3 DNA sequence: TGTGCCTCCTCAGACGCAACTAATGAAAAACTGTTTTTT. This sequence encodes CASSDATNEKLFF.

This clonotype was counted between two and nine times. This chain joins TRBV4-3 and TRBJ1-2; 10 bases are shared with TRBD1. V dropped 0 bases and J dropped 10; count of bases not matched to a gene: 5. Germline V CDR1 and CDR2: LGHNA, YSLEER. The CDR3 extends over 14 amino acids. CDR3 protein: CASSQDGQGVDYTF. The CDR3 DNA follows: TGCGCCAGCAGCCAAGATGGACAGGGGGTGGACTACACCTTC.

A few counts support this clonotype. The chain combines TRBV7-8 with TRBJ1-3; no clear D. Trimming took off 2 bases at V and 0 bases at J, with 8 bases between the two ends. The germline V gene has CDR1 SGHVS and CDR2 FQNEAQ. The CDR3 runs 15 residues. The CDR3 spells CASSLHHSSGNTIYF. DNA for the CDR3: TGTGCCAGCAGCTTACATCATTCCTCTGGAAACACCATATATTTT. Full variable domain (remainder filled in from reference TRBV7-8 and TRBJ1-3): GAGVSQSPRYKVAKRGQDVALRCDPISGHVSLFWYQQALGQGPEFLTYFQNEAQLDKSGLPSDRFFAERPEGSVSTLKIQRTQQEDSAVYLCASSLHHSSGNTIYFGEGSWLTVV.

This clonotype was seen only a few times. The CDR3 region is CSATDRAPYEQYF. The CDR3 DNA sequence: TGCAGTGCTACGGACAGGGCCCCCTACGAGCAGTACTTC. The chain recombines TRBV20-1 with TRBJ2-7; 8 bases fit TRBD1. Looked up from germline, CDR1 is DFQATT and CDR2 is SNEGSKA (reference sequence). V lost 4 bases, J lost 2 bases, and 4 bases stayed unmatched. The CDR3 runs to 13 residues.

The rearrangement joins TRBV30 to TRBJ2-1; D might be TRBD1 (6 bases). The germline CDR1 and CDR2 sequences are GTSNPN and SVGIG (reference sequence). The V end was cut by 0 bases, the J end by 0 bases, with 12 bases between. The CDR3 contains 16 residues. Here the CDR3 DNA reads TGTGCCTGGAGTGTACCAACAGGGAGCTCCTACAATGAGCAGTTCTTC. Its translation: CAWSVPTGSSYNEQFF.

This sequence joins TRBV5-6 and TRBJ2-2, with D hard to call. The CDR3 length is 11 residues. CDR1 and CDR2 (germline): SGHDT, YYEEEE. V gave up 4 bases and J gave up 4 bases, with 2 bases separating them. The DNA for the CDR3 is TGTGCCAGCAGCATCACCGGGGAGCTGTTTTTT. The encoded protein is CASSITGELFF.

This clonotype was counted only a few times. The V and J genes are TRBV25-1 and TRBJ2-3; a weak D match, TRBD1 (6 bases). In germline, CDR1 is MGHDK, CDR2 SYGVNS. Trimming removed 10 bases at V and 4 bases at J, with 15 bases between. CDR3 size: 13 residues. The CDR3 DNA reads TGTGCCACCGCTCAGCAGGGGTCAGATACGCAGTATTTT. Protein product: CATAQQGSDTQYF. The complete variable domain, with remaining parts taken from reference TRBV25-1 and TRBJ2-3, reads EADIYQTPRYLVIGTGKKITLECSQTMGHDKMYWYQQDPGMELHLIHYSYGVNSTEKGDLSSESTVSRIRTEHFPLTLESARPSHTSQYLCATAQQGSDTQYFGPGTRLTVL.

The rearrangement uses TRBV5-6 and TRBJ1-4; 8 nucleotides agree with TRBD1. CDR3 length equals 15 residues. J gave up 10 bases and V 4 bases, and 12 bases lay outside the gene matches. The germline V gene has CDR1 SGHDT and CDR2 YYEEEE. In DNA form, the CDR3 reads TGTGCCAGCAGCCTCCATGGACAGGGTCTTGTAAAACTGTTTTTT. Translated: CASSLHGQGLVKLFF.

This chain uses TRBV5-1 with TRBJ2-4; no reliable D call. The CDR3 is made up of 13 amino acids. V lost 3 bases and J lost 5, with 9 bases in between. In germline, CDR1 is SGHRS, CDR2 YFSETQ. CDR3 nucleotides: TGCGCCAGCAGCTCCATACTCCAAAACATTCAGTACTTC. It yields the protein CASSSILQNIQYF.

The chain couples TRBV29-1 to TRBJ2-1; D could derive from TRBD1 or TRBD2 (6 bases each). The CDR3 has 13 amino acids. Germline CDR1 reads SQVTM; CDR2 reads ANQGSEA. V shed 4 bases and J shed 2 bases, with 9 bases lying between them. This CDR3 reads CSVGGDTYNEQFF. The CDR3 nucleotides are TGCAGCGTTGGGGGGGACACCTACAATGAGCAGTTCTTC.

The table lists this clonotype with a few counts. CDR3 nucleotide sequence: TGTGCCACCAGTGATTTTCGTGCGGTGTCCTACGAGCAGTACTTC. Translated: CATSDFRAVSYEQYF. V usage is TRBV24-1 and J usage is TRBJ2-5, with D hard to call. The end of the DNA fits TRBJ2-7 better, so the J call may be wrong. The V gene's germline CDR1 is KGHDR and CDR2 SFDVKD. This CDR3 has 15 amino acids.